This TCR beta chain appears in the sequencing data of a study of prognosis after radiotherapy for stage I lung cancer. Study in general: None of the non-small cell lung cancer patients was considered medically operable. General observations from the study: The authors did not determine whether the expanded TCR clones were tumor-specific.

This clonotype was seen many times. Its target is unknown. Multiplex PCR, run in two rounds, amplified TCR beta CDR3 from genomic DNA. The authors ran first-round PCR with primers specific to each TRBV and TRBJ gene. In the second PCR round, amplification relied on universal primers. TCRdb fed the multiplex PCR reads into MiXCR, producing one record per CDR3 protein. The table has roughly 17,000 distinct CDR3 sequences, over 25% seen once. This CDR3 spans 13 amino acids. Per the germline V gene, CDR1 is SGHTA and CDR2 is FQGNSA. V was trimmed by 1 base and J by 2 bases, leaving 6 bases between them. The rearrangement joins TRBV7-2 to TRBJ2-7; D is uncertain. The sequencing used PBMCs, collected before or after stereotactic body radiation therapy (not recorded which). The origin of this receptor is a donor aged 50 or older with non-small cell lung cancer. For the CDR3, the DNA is TGTGCCAGCAGCTTAGGGGTGGCCTACGAGCAGTACTTC. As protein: CASSLGVAYEQYF.